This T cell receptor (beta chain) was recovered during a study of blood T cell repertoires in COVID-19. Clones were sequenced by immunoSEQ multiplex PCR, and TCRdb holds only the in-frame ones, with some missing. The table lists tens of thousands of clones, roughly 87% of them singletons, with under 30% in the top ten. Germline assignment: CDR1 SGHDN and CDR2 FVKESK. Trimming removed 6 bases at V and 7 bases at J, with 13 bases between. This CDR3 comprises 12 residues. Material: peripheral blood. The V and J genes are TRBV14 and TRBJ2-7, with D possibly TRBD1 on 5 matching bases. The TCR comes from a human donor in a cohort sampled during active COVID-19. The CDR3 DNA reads TGTGCCAGCAGTCCCTTACAGGTAGAGCAGTACTTC. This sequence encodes CASSPLQVEQYF.